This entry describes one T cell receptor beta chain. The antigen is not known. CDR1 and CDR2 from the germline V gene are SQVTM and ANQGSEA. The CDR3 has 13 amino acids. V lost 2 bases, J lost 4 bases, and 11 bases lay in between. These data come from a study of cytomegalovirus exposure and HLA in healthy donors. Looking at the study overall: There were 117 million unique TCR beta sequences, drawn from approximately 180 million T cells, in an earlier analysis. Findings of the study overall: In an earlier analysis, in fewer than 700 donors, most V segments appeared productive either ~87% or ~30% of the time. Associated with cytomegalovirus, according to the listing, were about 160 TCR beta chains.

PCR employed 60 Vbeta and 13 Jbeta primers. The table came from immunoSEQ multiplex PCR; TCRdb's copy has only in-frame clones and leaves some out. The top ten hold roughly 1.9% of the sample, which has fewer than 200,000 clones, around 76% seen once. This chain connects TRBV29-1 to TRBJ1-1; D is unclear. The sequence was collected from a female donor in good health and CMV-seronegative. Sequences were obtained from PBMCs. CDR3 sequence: CSVETGIGTEAFF. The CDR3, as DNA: TGCAGCGTTGAAACGGGGATCGGCACTGAAGCTTTCTTT.